The 4 T cell receptor beta chains reported below all come from one sample, sequenced in a study of shared clonotypes between healthy human individuals. Sequencing used immunoSEQ multiplex PCR; TCRdb keeps in-frame clones, though not all of them. The sample includes about 2.4 million clones, roughly 93% seen only once; the top ten take approximately 0.37%. Sequencing was done on a sample of naive CD4+ T cells from PBMCs. The subset is: CD45RA+ positively selected. These receptors were collected from a man between 18 and 35 years old in good health. Some clones in this sample may be carry-over from other donors' samples.

The chain carries TRBV18 and TRBJ2-7, with D perhaps TRBD2 (6 bases). Trimming removed 6 bases from V and 3 bases from J, with 12 bases in between. Germline-derived CDR1 and CDR2 are KGHSH and LQKENI. This CDR3 has 13 amino acids. Here the CDR3 DNA reads TGTGCCAGCTCGGACACCGGGGGCTACGAGCAGTACTTC. Translated, it gives CASSDTGGYEQYF.

The rearrangement joins TRBV5-1 to TRBJ2-7; TRBD2 is a possible D gene (6 bases). Germline-derived CDR1 and CDR2 are SGHRS and YFSETQ. V was pared by 1 base and J by 3 bases, with 17 bases between. The CDR3 spans 16 residues. The CDR3, as DNA: TGCGCCAGCAGCTTGCGGTCGGCTAGCGCAAGCTACGAGCAGTACTTC. Its translation: CASSLRSASASYEQYF.

This rearrangement joins TRBV6-4 to TRBJ2-7; TRBD1 agrees at 8 bases. Germline trimming cut 7 bases from V and 3 bases from J; bases unmatched to any gene: 8. This CDR3 comprises 14 residues. Germline CDR1 reads MRHNA; CDR2 reads SNTAGT. The CDR3 reads CASNYGQGFYEQYF. In nucleotides, the CDR3 is TGTGCCAGCAATTATGGACAGGGATTCTACGAGCAGTACTTC.

The rearrangement uses TRBV4-1 and TRBJ1-4; TRBD1 agrees at 9 bases. CDR1 and CDR2 from the germline V gene are MGHRA and YSYEKL. The trim removed 5 bases at V and 6 bases at J, leaving 7 bases unmatched. This CDR3 contains 15 residues. CDR3 protein: CASSATGGGYEKLFF. The CDR3 region has the DNA TGCGCCAGCAGCGCTACAGGGGGCGGCTATGAAAAACTGTTTTTT.